The 5 T cell receptor beta chains presented below share a single source sample, sequenced in a study of graft-versus-host responses after intestinal transplantation. TCRdb's table, derived via immunoSEQ multiplex PCR, lists solely in-frame clones and lacks some. The sample holds just over 20,000 clones, 85% to 95% seen once. Sequenced material: PBMCs, taken about 260 days after intestinal transplant. Receptors were obtained from a human patient who received an intestinal transplant, so some T cells may come from the graft donor.

The CDR3: CASSQGGGQPQHF. The CDR3 coding sequence is TGTGCCAGCAGCCAGGGAGGTGGCCAGCCCCAGCATTTT. The rearrangement links TRBV2 to TRBJ1-5; TRBD1 is a possible D gene (5 bases). V was pared by 6 bases and J by 7 bases, with 13 bases between. From germline, CDR1 is SNHLY and CDR2 FYNNEI. The CDR3 extends over 13 amino acids.

The chain recombines TRBV7-9 with TRBJ1-4, with D uncertain. Trimming shortened V by 1 base and J by 7 bases, and 10 bases separated the two germline ends. Germline-derived CDR1 and CDR2 are SEHNR and FQNEAQ (reference sequence). This CDR3 is built from 14 residues. The CDR3 reads CASSLVSLGEKLFF. In nucleotides, the CDR3 is TGTGCCAGCAGCTTAGTCTCGTTAGGTGAAAAACTGTTTTTT.

This chain links TRBV5-6 with TRBJ2-7; D is ambiguous. Germline lookup yields CDR1 SGHDT and CDR2 YYEEEE. The length of the CDR3 is 14 residues. Trimming took off 1 base at V and 0 bases at J, with 8 bases between the two ends. Here the CDR3 reads CASSLSLSSYEQYF. The CDR3 DNA sequence: TGTGCCAGCAGCTTGAGTCTAAGCTCCTACGAGCAGTACTTC. The full variable domain, completed using reference TRBV5-6 and TRBJ2-7, is DAGVTQSPTHLIKTRGQQVTLRCSPKSGHDTVSWYQQALGQGPQFIFQYYEEEERQRGNFPDRFSGHQFPNYSSELNVNALLLGDSALYLCASSLSLSSYEQYFGPGTRLTVT.

CDR3 sequence reads: CASSSLLGTQYF. For the CDR3, the DNA is TGTGCCAGCAGCTCCCTTCTGGGGACCCAGTACTTC. The J gene is TRBJ2-5, the V gene TRBV7-3, with no clear D. Germline CDR1 is SGHTA and CDR2 is FQGTGA. The CDR3 runs 12 residues. Trimming took off 4 bases at V and 7 bases at J, with 10 bases between the two ends. Full variable domain (remainder filled in from reference TRBV7-3 and TRBJ2-5): GAGVSQTPSNKVTEKGKYVELRCDPISGHTALYWYRQSLGQGPEFLIYFQGTGAADDSGLPNDRFFAVRPEGSVSTLKIQRTERGDSAVYLCASSSLLGTQYFGPGTRLLVL.

The rearrangement links TRBV28 to TRBJ1-2, with 7 bases lining up with TRBD1. CDR3 size: 14 residues. Germline CDR1 is MDHEN and CDR2 is SYDVKM. Unmatched junction bases numbered 2, after V lost 2 bases and J lost 2 bases. CDR3 amino acids: CASSLTGENYGYTF. The DNA for the CDR3 is TGTGCCAGCAGTTTAACAGGGGAGAACTATGGCTACACCTTC.